The clone carrying this TCR beta chain was seen a few times. The table came from immunoSEQ multiplex PCR; TCRdb's copy has only in-frame clones and leaves some out. The table has about 17,000 clones, roughly 71% seen once. These data come from a study of sequential checkpoint blockade in melanoma. Whole-study context: Patients were randomized 1:1 to nivolumab-then-ipilimumab or ipilimumab-then-nivolumab first-line. Both treatment sequences were followed by maintenance nivolumab.

Treatment meaning: randomized to nivolumab then ipilimumab (arm A) or the reverse (arm B). From thawed PBMCs, live CD3+CD8+ cells negative for CD19 and CD56 were sorted. Germline V gene sequence: CDR1 MNHEY, CDR2 SVGAGI. Trimming removed 0 bases from V and 5 bases from J, with 12 bases in between. The CDR3 extends over 15 amino acids. The J gene is TRBJ2-3, the V gene TRBV6-5; perhaps TRBD1 as D (6 bases). The sample here was CD8+ T cells sorted from blood (inferred from file names), taken from a patient given nivolumab and ipilimumab in sequence. The clonotype originates from a human donor with melanoma. DNA for the CDR3: TGTGCCAGCAGTTACTCCCAGGGGAGAGGAGATACGCAGTATTTT. It specifies CASSYSQGRGDTQYF.